Following are 16 T cell receptor beta chains from one sample sequenced in a study of T cell responses to AZD1222 COVID-19 vaccine. TCRdb keeps only in-frame clones here, not all; method: immunoSEQ multiplex PCR. The sample records about 120,000 clones, around 87% being singletons. The material sequenced was peripheral blood, taken 28 days after the second AZD1222 dose. The receptors here all came from an adult who received the AZD1222 COVID-19 vaccine.

The J gene is TRBJ2-1, the V gene TRBV27, with 8 bases that match TRBD2. CDR3 length: 16 residues. Losses at the gene ends were 7 bases for V and 9 bases for J; bases not matched to a gene: 17. The germline V gene has CDR1 MNHEY and CDR2 SMNVEV (reference sequence). The CDR3 loop is CASNHKAGVIAGEQFF. The CDR3 region has the DNA TGTGCCAGCAACCATAAAGCGGGGGTTATTGCTGGTGAGCAGTTCTTC.

This chain joins TRBV7-2 and TRBJ1-1; D might be TRBD1 (6 bases). Trimming shortened V by 5 bases and J by 7 bases, and 23 bases separated the two germline ends. Germline loops: CDR1 SGHTA, CDR2 FQGNSA. This CDR3 comprises 16 residues. CDR3 sequence reads: CASSVATGGARNEAFF. DNA for the CDR3: TGTGCCAGCAGCGTTGCTACTGGGGGGGCGCGGAATGAAGCTTTCTTT.

The chain links TRBV19 to TRBJ1-2; 7 nucleotides agree with TRBD1. The germline gives CDR1 LNHDA, CDR2 SQIVND (reference sequence). CDR3 length: 14 amino acids. V was clipped by 5 bases and J by 0 bases; unmatched bases: 3. The CDR3: CASSSRGTNYGYTF. CDR3 nucleotide sequence: TGTGCCAGTAGTTCCAGGGGGACTAACTATGGCTACACCTTC. The full variable domain, completed using reference TRBV19 and TRBJ1-2, is DGGITQSPKYLFRKEGQNVTLSCEQNLNHDAMYWYRQDPGQGLRLIYYSQIVNDFQKGDIAEGYSVSREKKESFPLTVTSAQKNPTAFYLCASSSRGTNYGYTFGSGTRLTVV.

This clone has a single count. The chain is built from TRBV21-1 and TRBJ1-2; the table's D call, TRBD1, was not checked against the DNA. TRBV21-1 is a pseudogene locus. The CDR3 runs 19 residues. CDR3 coding DNA: TGTGCCAGCAGCAAAGCGGGAAGAAGGGGCCTCCCGAGGTTCGATGGCTACACCTTC. Protein product: CASSKAGRRGLPRFDGYTF.

The chain combines TRBV9 with TRBJ1-2; 8 bases line up with TRBD1. The CDR3 is 15 amino acids. Germline trimming cut 2 bases from V and 0 bases from J; bases unmatched to any gene: 3. Germline CDR1 SGDLS, CDR2 YYNGEE. In DNA, the CDR3 is TGTGCCAGCAGCGTCACAGGGGGACCTAACTATGGCTACACCTTC. Protein: CASSVTGGPNYGYTF.

The rearrangement joins TRBV12-3 or TRBV12-4 to TRBJ1-3; no clear D. V was clipped by 6 bases and J by 7 bases, with 10 bases between them. This CDR3 is 12 amino acids long. The CDR3 DNA follows: TGTGCCAGCAGCCCTACATGGAACACCATATATTTT. It codes for CASSPTWNTIYF.

The V call is TRBV18, the J call TRBJ2-2; D may be TRBD1 (6 bases). V lost 4 bases and J 7 bases, leaving 10 bases between the germline ends. The V gene's germline CDR1 is KGHSH and CDR2 LQKENI. The CDR3 is made up of 13 amino acids. In DNA form, the CDR3 reads TGTGCCAGCTCACAACAGGGTGTCGGGGAGCTGTTTTTT. Translated, it gives CASSQQGVGELFF.

The chain combines TRBV27 with TRBJ1-5; D is perhaps TRBD1 (6 bases). The CDR3 totals 16 residues. CDR1 MNHEY and CDR2 SMNVEV come from the germline V gene (reference sequence). Trimming left V 5 bases short and J 2 bases short, with 16 bases between. CDR3 amino acids: CASSPTGAVGNQPQHF. Here the CDR3 DNA reads TGTGCCAGCAGTCCCACGGGGGCAGTTGGCAATCAGCCCCAGCATTTT.

The gene calls are TRBV7-2 and TRBJ1-2; tentatively, D is TRBD1 (6 bases). The germline V gene has CDR1 SGHTA and CDR2 FQGNSA. CDR3 length equals 14 residues. Trimming shortened V by 3 bases and J by 4 bases, and 12 bases separated the two germline ends. The CDR3 protein is CASSLAGATYGYTF. Written as DNA, the CDR3 is TGTGCCAGCAGCTTGGCGGGGGCAACCTATGGCTACACCTTC.

The chain recombines TRBV16 with TRBJ1-2, with D uncertain. CDR3 length: 12 amino acids. Trimming removed 1 base from V and 4 bases from J, with 4 bases in between. Germline V lookup: CDR1 KGHSY, CDR2 FQNENV. The CDR3 DNA is TGTGCCAGCAGCCAATTACTCTATGGCTACACCTTC. Its protein product is CASSQLLYGYTF.

This clone was observed at least ten times. The chain recombines TRBV7-2 with TRBJ2-1; the match to TRBD2 covers 10 bases. The CDR3 covers 15 residues. CDR1 is SGHTA and CDR2 is FQGNSA in the germline V gene. The trim removed 4 bases at V and 10 bases at J, leaving 10 bases unmatched. CDR3 loop: CASSWASGGAKEQFF. The CDR3 DNA is TGTGCCAGCAGCTGGGCTAGCGGGGGTGCTAAAGAGCAGTTCTTC.

The chain couples TRBV5-1 to TRBJ2-3; D remains ambiguous. The germline V gene encodes CDR1 SGHRS and CDR2 YFSETQ. CDR3 length: 15 amino acids. The V end was cut by 1 base, the J end by 0 bases, with 9 bases between. CDR3 amino acids: CASSLLSLSTDTQYF. DNA for the CDR3: TGCGCCAGCAGCTTGTTATCGCTAAGCACAGATACGCAGTATTTT.

The chain recombines TRBV4-2 with TRBJ1-4; D ambiguous. Germline V gene data show CDR1 as LGHNA and CDR2 as YNFKEQ. The V end was cut by 1 base, the J end by 5 bases, with 11 bases between. This CDR3 comprises 15 residues. The CDR3 DNA is TGTGCCAGCAGCCAAGCTTGGCAGGTGAATGAAAAACTGTTTTTT. Its translation is CASSQAWQVNEKLFF.

The gene calls are TRBV5-6 and TRBJ1-4; 9 nucleotides match TRBD1. Per the germline V gene, CDR1 is SGHDT and CDR2 is YYEEEE. With 4 bases clipped from V and 11 bases from J, the junction kept 6 bases outside the gene matches. The CDR3 consists of 13 residues. The CDR3 protein is CASSQDRGDKLFF. CDR3 coding DNA: TGTGCCAGCAGCCAAGACAGGGGGGATAAACTGTTTTTT.

The rearrangement uses TRBV10-3 and TRBJ1-3, with D unclear. This CDR3 is built from 14 residues. The germline V and J ends were trimmed by 4 bases and 4 bases, with 11 bases remaining between them. Germline V gene data show CDR1 as ENHRY and CDR2 as SYGVKD. CDR3 region: CAISGGQAGNTIYF. For the CDR3, the DNA is TGTGCCATCAGTGGCGGTCAGGCGGGAAACACCATATATTTT.

This chain connects TRBV11-2 to TRBJ2-5, with 9 bases lining up with TRBD2. Trimming at V came to 3 bases and at J to 2 bases, leaving 1 base not matched to a gene. CDR1 is SGHAT, CDR2 FQNNGV, per germline. The CDR3 totals 14 residues. CDR3 sequence: CASSFGLAQETQYF. In nucleotides, the CDR3 is TGTGCCAGCAGCTTCGGACTAGCGCAAGAGACCCAGTACTTC.